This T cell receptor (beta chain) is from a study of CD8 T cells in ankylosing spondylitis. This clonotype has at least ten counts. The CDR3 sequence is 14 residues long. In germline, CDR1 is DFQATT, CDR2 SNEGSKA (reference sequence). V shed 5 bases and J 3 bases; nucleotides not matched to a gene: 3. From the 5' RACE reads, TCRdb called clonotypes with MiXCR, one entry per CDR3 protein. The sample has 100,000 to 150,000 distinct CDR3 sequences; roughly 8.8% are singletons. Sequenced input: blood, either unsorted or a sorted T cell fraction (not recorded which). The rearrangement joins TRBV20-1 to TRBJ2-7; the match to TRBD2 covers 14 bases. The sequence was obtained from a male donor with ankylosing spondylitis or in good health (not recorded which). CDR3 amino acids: CSARLAGGNYEQYF. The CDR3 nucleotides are TGCAGTGCTCGACTAGCGGGAGGGAACTACGAGCAGTACTTC.